The rows below give T cell receptor beta chains drawn from one sample of a study of immune characterization of retroperitoneal liposarcoma. TCRdb called the PCR reads again in MiXCR, with one record for every CDR3 protein. The sample lists more than 9,500 distinct CDR3 sequences; roughly 26% were seen once. Sequenced input: tumor tissue. Every receptor here comes from a female donor with retroperitoneal liposarcoma. Both conserved end residues are part of each CDR3. The D gene is left open where the match is weak. Clone size, where shown, is once, few, many, or a class for clones that have expanded.

J gene,D gene,V gene,clone size,CDR3 protein,CDR3 DNA
TRBJ1-1,-,TRBV6-1,-,CASRKMNTEAFF,TGTGCCAGCAGGAAGATGAACACTGAAGCTTTCTTT
TRBJ2-1,TRBD1,TRBV12-3/TRBV12-4,few,CASSFRTGGPEQFF,TGTGCCAGCAGCTTCAGGACAGGGGGGCCCGAGCAGTTCTTC
TRBJ2-3,-,TRBV4-1,-,CASSQDFRITDTQYF,TGTGCCAGCAGCCAAGACTTCAGGATTACAGATACGCAGTATTTT
TRBJ2-2,-,TRBV11-2,-,CASSLVQRLGAGAGELFF,TGTGCCAGCAGCTTAGTGCAGCGCTTGGGAGCGGGTGCCGGGGAGCTGTTTTTT
TRBJ2-7,TRBD2,TRBV6-6,-,CASRAAGTYEQYF,TGTGCCAGCCGCGCAGCGGGGACCTACGAGCAGTACTTC
TRBJ2-7,TRBD2,TRBV7-6,-,CASSLGTSLDEQYF,TGTGCCAGCAGCCTCGGGACTAGCCTGGACGAGCAGTACTTC
TRBJ2-2,TRBD1,TRBV6-8,many,CASSPPGQGALMDTGELFF,TGTGCCAGCAGCCCTCCGGGACAGGGGGCGCTTATGGACACCGGGGAGCTGTTTTTT
TRBJ2-1,TRBD2,TRBV6-6,medium-sized,CASSYSGGSRSEQFF,TGTGCCAGCAGTTACTCTGGCGGGAGTCGTAGTGAGCAGTTCTTC
TRBJ2-5,TRBD2,TRBV7-8,-,CASSEETSGPYNEQYF,TGTGCCAGCAGCGAAGAGACTAGCGGCCCCTACAATGAGCAGTACTTC
TRBJ1-6,-,TRBV27,few,CASSFGRPGRLNSPLHF,TGTGCCAGCAGTTTCGGTCGTCCGGGCAGGTTAAATTCACCCCTCCACTTT
TRBJ2-1,TRBD1,TRBV10-3,-,CAITRGQGADEQFF,TGTGCCATCACGCGGGGACAGGGGGCCGATGAGCAGTTCTTC
TRBJ2-1,-,TRBV12-3/TRBV12-4,medium-sized,CASRLELAPIGEQFF,TGTGCCAGCAGACTTGAACTAGCACCGATTGGTGAGCAGTTCTTC
TRBJ1-2,-,TRBV10-3,few,CAISPDNYGYTF,TGTGCCATCAGCCCAGACAACTATGGCTACACCTTC
TRBJ1-2,-,TRBV12-3/TRBV12-4,-,CASRRGSKNYGYTF,TGTGCCAGCCGTCGCGGGAGTAAGAACTATGGCTACACCTTC
TRBJ2-5,TRBD1,TRBV6-1,large,CASSEAQTGGQETQYF,TGTGCCAGCAGTGAAGCCCAGACAGGGGGCCAAGAGACCCAGTACTTC
TRBJ1-1,-,TRBV12-3/TRBV12-4,-,CASSFSTEGAFF,TGTGCCAGCAGTTTCTCAACAGAGGGGGCTTTCTTT
TRBJ2-5,TRBD2,TRBV27,once,CASSLLAGGPGNEQYF,TGTGCCAGCAGTTTATTAGCGGGGGGGCCAGGGAATGAGCAGTACTTC
TRBJ2-3,-,TRBV24-1,-,CATSDLSSDTDTQYF,TGTGCCACCAGTGACTTATCTAGCGACACAGATACGCAGTATTTT
TRBJ2-1,-,TRBV11-3,-,CASSLDPYEQFF,TGTGCCAGCAGCTTAGATCCCTACGAGCAGTTCTTC
TRBJ2-1,-,TRBV11-3,many,CASSARPLMGKETQFF,TGTGCCAGCAGCGCCCGGCCGCTTATGGGGAAAGAGACCCAGTTCTTC
TRBJ2-1,TRBD2,TRBV6-1,-,CASSDLSGGGNEQIF,TGTGCCAGCAGTGATTTGAGCGGGGGGGGCAATGAGCAGATCTTC
TRBJ2-1,-,TRBV6-6,few,CASSYSLGGSSYEQFF,TGTGCCAGCAGTTACTCCCTAGGTGGGAGCTCCTACGAGCAGTTCTTC
TRBJ1-5,TRBD1,TRBV6-1,few,CASDQGVGNQPQHF,TGTGCCAGCGATCAGGGGGTCGGCAATCAGCCCCAGCATTTT
TRBJ2-7,TRBD2,TRBV7-8,many,CASSSPAHFSGRNYEQYF,TGTGCCAGCAGCTCCCCCGCCCACTTCAGCGGGAGGAACTACGAGCAGTACTTC
TRBJ2-1,TRBD2,TRBV12-3/TRBV12-4,-,CASRSTPGGHLSYNEQFF,TGTGCCAGCAGGAGTACACCGGGAGGACATCTCTCCTACAATGAGCAGTTCTTC
TRBJ2-1,TRBD1,TRBV6-1,-,CASSTFGTGGGVGLYEQFF,TGTGCCAGCAGTACCTTCGGGACAGGGGGCGGCGTGGGCCTCTACGAGCAGTTCTTC
TRBJ2-2,-,TRBV5-1,-,CASSLARGNTGELFF,TGCGCCAGCAGCTTGGCCCGAGGGAACACCGGGGAGCTGTTTTTT
TRBJ2-4,-,TRBV11-2,-,CASSTRAKADTAKNIQYF,TGTGCCAGCAGCACAAGGGCGAAAGCGGACACAGCCAAAAACATTCAGTACTTC
TRBJ2-3,-,TRBV7-2,many,CASSLGGASDTQYF,TGTGCCAGCAGCTTAGGAGGTGCTTCAGATACGCAGTATTTT
TRBJ1-2,-,TRBV6-1,many,CASSEGRGPLYGYTF,TGTGCCAGCAGTGAAGGCCGGGGGCCCCTCTATGGCTACACCTTC
TRBJ2-7,TRBD2,TRBV25-1,-,CASSDPAGKFYEQYF,TGTGCCAGCAGTGATCCAGCGGGGAAATTTTACGAGCAGTACTTC
TRBJ2-1,-,TRBV27,-,CASSFPEQFF,TGTGCCAGCAGTTTCCCCGAGCAGTTCTTC
TRBJ2-5,TRBD1,TRBV27,medium-sized,CASRTGATNEQYF,TGTGCCAGCAGAACAGGGGCCACTAATGAGCAGTACTTC
TRBJ2-1,-,TRBV27,few,CASTLGGRGDEQFF,TGTGCCAGCACCCTGGGGGGAAGAGGGGACGAGCAGTTCTTC
TRBJ2-3,-,TRBV6-1,many,CASSRDFGGTDTQYF,TGTGCCAGCAGCCGGGACTTCGGCGGCACAGATACGCAGTATTTT
TRBJ2-6,TRBD1,TRBV12-3/TRBV12-4,medium-sized,CASTSTGAGANVLTF,TGTGCCAGCACCTCGACAGGGGCTGGGGCCAACGTCCTGACTTTC
TRBJ1-5,-,TRBV7-6,-,CASSSGLYSNQPQHF,TGTGCCAGCAGCTCAGGATTATATAGCAATCAGCCCCAGCATTTT
TRBJ2-1,TRBD2,TRBV10-3,many,CAISEASGIGGNEQFF,TGTGCCATCAGTGAGGCTAGCGGAATCGGGGGCAATGAGCAGTTCTTC
TRBJ2-7,-,TRBV7-2,medium-sized,CASRRAYEQYF,TGTGCCAGCAGGCGAGCCTACGAGCAGTACTTC
TRBJ2-5,TRBD1,TRBV6-1,few,CASTRQGRETQYF,TGTGCCAGCACTAGACAGGGAAGGGAGACCCAGTACTTC
TRBJ2-3,-,TRBV7-3,medium-sized,CASSLLGETDTQYF,TGTGCCAGCAGCTTACTGGGTGAGACAGATACGCAGTATTTT